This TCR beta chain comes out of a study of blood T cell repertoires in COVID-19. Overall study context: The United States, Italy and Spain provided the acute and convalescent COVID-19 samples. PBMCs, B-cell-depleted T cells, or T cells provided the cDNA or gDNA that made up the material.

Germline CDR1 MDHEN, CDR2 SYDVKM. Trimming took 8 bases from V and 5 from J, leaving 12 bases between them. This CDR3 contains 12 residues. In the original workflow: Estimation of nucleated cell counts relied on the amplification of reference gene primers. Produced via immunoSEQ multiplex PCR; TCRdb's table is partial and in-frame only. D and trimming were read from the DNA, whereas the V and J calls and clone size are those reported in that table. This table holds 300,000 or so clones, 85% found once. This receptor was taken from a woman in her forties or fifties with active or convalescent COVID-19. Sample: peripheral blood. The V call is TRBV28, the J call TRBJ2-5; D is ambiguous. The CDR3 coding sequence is TGTGCCAGCGGAAGCGAGACGGAGACCCAGTACTTC. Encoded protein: CASGSETETQYF.